This TCR beta chain was observed in a study of identical twins. General study points: In cord blood, abundant beta clonotypes had fewer insertions; memory showed no trend. A partial confounding effect on zero-insertion analyses could come from invariant MAIT and iNKT cells.

A universal primer site arose from template switching, and cDNA bore unique molecular identifiers. Using its own MiXCR run on the 5' RACE reads, TCRdb lists one record per CDR3 protein. The sample shows approximately 630,000 distinct CDR3 sequences, roughly 7.1% of them seen only once. In the case of this clonotype: The antigen is not known.

The germline V gene has CDR1 WNHNN and CDR2 SYGVQD (reference sequence). V was trimmed by 3 bases and J by 0 bases, leaving 8 bases between them. The CDR3 runs 14 residues. This sample was shared with a second study, whose subject was yellow fever vaccine responses in identical twins.

Sequencing was performed on PBMCs. The receptor was derived from a woman aged 18-35 years in good health. This rearrangement joins TRBV10-1 to TRBJ2-5; D is unresolved. The CDR3 bases are TGCGCCAGCAGTGAATCCCGAAACCAAGAGACCCAGTACTTC. As protein: CASSESRNQETQYF.